The 14 T cell receptor beta chains in this list originate from one sample, sequenced in a study of T cells in Graves' hyperthyroidism and ophthalmopathy. Authors of the study amplified TCR beta CDR3 regions from RNA transcripts. The TCR CDR3 first-round RT-PCR relied on the HTBI primer set. TCRdb reprocessed the multiplex PCR reads via MiXCR and lists one record per CDR3 protein. This sample yields hundreds of thousands of distinct CDR3 sequences, of which over 11% are seen a single time; 20% to 25% belongs to the top ten. Sample: blood. These receptors all stem from a woman aged 25 to 45 with Graves' hyperthyroidism.

The rearrangement links TRBV6-1 to TRBJ1-2, with TRBD1 matching 9 bases. Germline V gene lookup returns CDR1 MNHNS and CDR2 SASEGT. The CDR3 is 15 residues long. Trimming at V came to 7 bases and at J to 2 bases, leaving 8 bases not matched to a gene. CDR3 region: CASTLGGQGNYGYTF. As DNA, the CDR3 is TGTGCCAGCACTTTGGGGGGACAGGGAAACTATGGCTACACCTTC.

V gene TRBV6-6 combines with J gene TRBJ1-2; the D is unclear. CDR1 and CDR2 from the germline V gene are MNHNY and SVGAGI (reference sequence). Trimming stripped 2 bases from V and 3 bases from J, with 10 bases between. This CDR3 comprises 14 residues. The CDR3 loop reads CASSYSRSYYGYTF. The CDR3 DNA reads as TGTGCCAGCAGTTACAGTAGGAGCTACTATGGCTACACCTTC.

V usage is TRBV20-1 and J usage is TRBJ2-7; D not certain. The length of the CDR3 is 16 residues. CDR1 and CDR2 (germline): DFQATT, SNEGSKA (reference sequence). Trimming removed 5 bases at V and 6 bases at J, with 26 bases between. The CDR3 DNA reads TGCAGTGCTGACCGATTTAACGACAAGCTTTCGGCCGAGCAGTACTTC. This translates into CSADRFNDKLSAEQYF.

The chain combines TRBV20-1 with TRBJ1-3; D ambiguous. V shed 3 bases and J shed 0 bases, with 9 bases lying between them. Looked up from germline, CDR1 is DFQATT and CDR2 is SNEGSKA (reference sequence). This CDR3 has 14 amino acids. In nucleotides, the CDR3 is TGCAGTGCTAGCAAACCGAGCTCTGGAAACACCATATATTTT. Encoded protein: CSASKPSSGNTIYF.

The sample holds a few counts of this clonotype. The rearrangement uses TRBV28 and TRBJ1-2; unclear D gene. Trimming removed 3 bases from V and 6 bases from J, with 11 bases in between. The CDR3 is 13 residues long. Germline V CDR1 and CDR2: MDHEN, SYDVKM. CDR3 DNA sequence: TGTGCCAGCAGTTTTGAGGGTCGCGATGGCTACACCTTC. This encodes CASSFEGRDGYTF.

The table lists this clonotype with many counts. The DNA of the CDR3 is TGTGCCAGCAGTTTATACCCCGTCCGGGGGGGAAATCAGCCCCAGCATTTT. This encodes CASSLYPVRGGNQPQHF. The rearrangement joins TRBV28 to TRBJ1-5, with D possibly TRBD1 on 5 matching bases. The CDR3 runs to 17 residues. The V and J ends lost 1 base and 4 bases respectively, with 17 bases between them. Per germline, CDR1 MDHEN and CDR2 SYDVKM.

This clonotype was observed a handful of times. The genes are TRBV2 and TRBJ1-5; no clear D. There are 12 residues in the CDR3. The germline CDR1 and CDR2 sequences are SNHLY and FYNNEI. V lost 6 bases to trimming and J lost 4 bases, with 7 bases between them. The CDR3 DNA is TGTGCCAGCAGGAGCACGAATCAGCCCCAGCATTTT. Translated, it gives CASRSTNQPQHF.

This clonotype turned up a few times. The rearrangement links TRBV7-3 to TRBJ1-2; D unresolved. Germline lookup yields CDR1 SGHTA and CDR2 FQGTGA. V dropped 1 base and J dropped 3 bases, with 9 bases sitting between them. This CDR3 has 14 amino acids. The CDR3 loop reads CASSLMPSDYGYTF. DNA of the CDR3: TGTGCCAGCAGCTTAATGCCGTCAGACTATGGCTACACCTTC.

This clonotype has more than one count but fewer than ten. This chain connects TRBV13 to TRBJ2-1; D is uncertain. V lost 2 bases, J lost 10 bases, and 18 bases lay in between. The CDR3 covers 15 residues. Germline CDR1 reads PRHDT; CDR2 reads FYEKMQ (reference sequence). CDR3 DNA sequence: TGTGCCAGCAGCTTATACGACACGGAACTTAGAGAGCAGTTCTTC. Protein product: CASSLYDTELREQFF.

The gene calls are TRBV20-1 and TRBJ2-7; D unclear. This CDR3 contains 12 residues. From germline, CDR1 is DFQATT and CDR2 SNEGSKA (reference sequence). V was pared by 3 bases and J by 2 bases, with 8 bases between. CDR3: CSASPDAYEQYF. In DNA form, the CDR3 reads TGCAGTGCTAGCCCGGATGCCTACGAGCAGTACTTC.

This clonotype occurred many times. The chain has TRBV7-2 and TRBJ2-3; TRBD2 aligns across 8 bases. Trimming cost V 6 bases and J 0 bases; bases outside gene matches: 8. The CDR3 is 16 residues long. CDR1 is SGHTA, CDR2 FQGNSA, per germline. The CDR3 DNA reads TGTGCCAGCAGGCGTACTAGCGGCATGAGCACAGATACGCAGTATTTT. It is translated as CASRRTSGMSTDTQYF.

This clonotype was seen many times. This chain links TRBV28 with TRBJ1-1; D is unresolved. The V end was cut by 6 bases, the J end by 1 base, with 9 bases between. This CDR3 is 13 amino acids long. Germline CDR1 MDHEN, CDR2 SYDVKM. The CDR3 DNA reads as TGTGCCAGCAGGGGTAGTCAGAACACTGAAGCTTTCTTT. Translation: CASRGSQNTEAFF.

This clonotype has ten or more counts. The chain recombines TRBV20-1 with TRBJ1-2; 10 bases are a match to TRBD1. Germline CDR1 is DFQATT and CDR2 is SNEGSKA (reference sequence). Unmatched junction bases numbered 4, after V lost 5 bases and J lost 7 bases. CDR3 size: 12 residues. CDR3 in DNA: TGCAGTGCTGGCGACAGGGGGCTTGGCTACACCTTC. It codes for CSAGDRGLGYTF.

The chain is built from TRBV24-1 and TRBJ2-1; 10 bases line up with TRBD2. V shed 3 bases, J shed 7 bases, and the junction held 5 bases outside the gene matches. This CDR3 comprises 15 residues. The germline V gene encodes CDR1 KGHDR and CDR2 SFDVKD. CDR3 sequence: CATSDDLAGVNEQFF. The CDR3, as DNA: TGTGCCACCAGTGATGATCTAGCGGGAGTAAATGAGCAGTTCTTC.